Presented here are 31 T cell receptor beta chains from one specimen sequenced in a study of T cell repertoires in cytomegalovirus infection. TCRdb fed the reads into MiXCR, producing one record per CDR3 protein. Among about 160,000 distinct CDR3 sequences listed, roughly 15% were seen once. Sequenced material: CD8+ T cells from PBMCs. Receptor source: a human donor in good health (CMV status not recorded). Some clones in this sample may be carry-over from other donors' samples.

This clonotype has more than one count but fewer than ten. The rearrangement links TRBV6-6 to TRBJ2-3, with D perhaps TRBD1 (5 bases). This CDR3 is built from 15 residues. Germline assignment: CDR1 MNHNY and CDR2 SVGAGI (reference sequence). The V gene lost 2 bases and the J gene lost 2 bases, with 11 bases spanning the gap. The CDR3, as DNA: TGTGCCAGCAGTTACCGTGGCAGGGACACAGATACGCAGTATTTT. Encoded protein: CASSYRGRDTDTQYF.

This clonotype was counted a few times. This chain joins TRBV6-6 and TRBJ2-2, with 10 bases matching TRBD2. V gave up 7 bases and J gave up 2 bases; unmatched junction bases: 13. CDR1 MNHNY and CDR2 SVGAGI come from the germline V gene (reference sequence). CDR3 length: 18 residues. The CDR3 loop is CASTPHPTSGDNTGELFF. Written as DNA, the CDR3 is TGTGCCAGCACTCCCCACCCCACTAGCGGGGACAACACCGGGGAGCTGTTTTTT.

This clonotype was seen ten or more times. The CDR3 DNA is TGTGCCAGCAGCCCAACGAGGCTAGCGGGGGCCCAAGAGACCCAGTACTTC. Protein product: CASSPTRLAGAQETQYF. V and J are TRBV7-9 and TRBJ2-5, with TRBD2 matching 10 bases. V lost 5 bases, J lost 1 base, and 10 bases stayed unmatched. This CDR3 contains 17 residues. Germline CDR1 reads SEHNR; CDR2 reads FQNEAQ (reference sequence).

The sample holds a few counts of this clonotype. V is TRBV19 and J is TRBJ2-7; 10 bases align to TRBD2. Germline V CDR1 and CDR2: LNHDA, SQIVND (reference sequence). After removal of 4 bases from V and 3 bases from J, the junction contained 3 bases not matched to a gene. The CDR3 sequence is 14 residues long. CDR3 in amino acids: CASSTSSGGYEQYF. CDR3 nucleotides: TGTGCCAGTAGTACGTCTAGCGGGGGCTACGAGCAGTACTTC.

The chain recombines TRBV7-3 with TRBJ2-1; TRBD2 might be the D (7 bases). V lost 3 bases and J lost 3, with 12 bases in between. Germline-derived CDR1 and CDR2 are SGHTA and FQGTGA. This CDR3 has 15 residues. The CDR3 nucleotides are TGTGCCAGCAGCTTTGGGGGGGCGAGCTACAATGAGCAGTTCTTC. Translating gives CASSFGGASYNEQFF. Variable domain in full (rest from reference TRBV7-3 and TRBJ2-1): GAGVSQTPSNKVTEKGKYVELRCDPISGHTALYWYRQSLGQGPEFLIYFQGTGAADDSGLPNDRFFAVRPEGSVSTLKIQRTERGDSAVYLCASSFGGASYNEQFFGPGTRLTVL.

This clonotype was observed a handful of times. This chain uses TRBV11-3 with TRBJ2-2; 8 nucleotides agree with TRBD2. Per the germline V gene, CDR1 is SGHNT and CDR2 is YENEEA. V dropped 5 bases and J dropped 1; count of bases not matched to a gene: 6. The CDR3 extends over 16 amino acids. The CDR3 loop reads CASSPRLAMNTGELFF. The CDR3 DNA is TGTGCCAGCAGCCCGCGACTAGCGATGAACACCGGGGAGCTGTTTTTT.

This clonotype has just a few counts. The V call is TRBV25-1, the J call TRBJ2-5; maybe TRBD1 (6 bases). Trimming pared 3 bases from V and 2 bases from J, leaving 13 bases between. The CDR3 sequence is 15 residues long. The germline gives CDR1 MGHDK, CDR2 SYGVNS. CDR3 coding DNA: TGTGCCAGCAGTGAGGAGCAGGGGTTACAAGAGACCCAGTACTTC. Its translation is CASSEEQGLQETQYF.

The chain carries TRBV28 and TRBJ2-1; 7 bases agree with TRBD1. The CDR3 length is 16 residues. V shed 5 bases, J shed 7 bases, and the junction held 14 bases outside the gene matches. CDR1 is MDHEN, CDR2 SYDVKM, per germline. The CDR3: CASSHDRVRFFNEQFF. The CDR3 DNA reads as TGTGCCAGCAGTCACGACAGGGTTAGGTTTTTTAATGAGCAGTTCTTC.

A single count supports this clonotype. The J gene is TRBJ1-5, the V gene TRBV6-2 or TRBV6-3; TRBD1 agrees at 7 bases. The CDR3 runs to 15 residues. Germline CDR1 MNHEY, CDR2 SVGEGT. V was clipped by 5 bases and J by 6 bases; unmatched bases: 10. The CDR3 spells CASSRDREGFQPQHF. In DNA, the CDR3 is TGTGCCAGCAGTCGCGACAGGGAGGGATTTCAGCCCCAGCATTTT.

The genes are TRBV4-3 and TRBJ2-1; 13 bases fit TRBD2. Germline V gives CDR1 LGHNA, CDR2 YSLEER. The CDR3 contains 18 residues. Germline trimming cut 3 bases from V and 5 bases from J; bases unmatched to any gene: 10. The CDR3 nucleotides are TGCGCCAGCAGCCAGGCCCCCTTGACTAGCGGGGGGAACAATGAGCAGTTCTTC. Residues: CASSQAPLTSGGNNEQFF.

This clonotype was counted a few times. The chain recombines TRBV4-1 with TRBJ2-1; D is unclear. V gave up 3 bases and J gave up 4 bases, with 10 bases separating them. There are 14 residues in the CDR3. Per germline, CDR1 MGHRA and CDR2 YSYEKL. The CDR3 DNA follows: TGCGCCAGCAGCCATGCCCTAGGGTACAATGAGCAGTTCTTC. It is translated as CASSHALGYNEQFF.

This clonotype showed up just a few times. The rearrangement uses TRBV6-6 and TRBJ1-2, with a possible D match to TRBD1 (6 bases). This CDR3 spans 13 amino acids. Germline loops: CDR1 MNHNY, CDR2 SVGAGI (reference sequence). V lost 6 bases to trimming and J lost 8 bases, with 16 bases between them. For the CDR3, the DNA is TGTGCCAGCAGCCCATACAGGGAGGAGGGCTACACCTTC. Its translation is CASSPYREEGYTF.

The gene calls are TRBV29-1 and TRBJ1-1, with TRBD1 matching 7 bases. This CDR3 is built from 16 residues. V gave up 0 bases and J gave up 1 base; unmatched junction bases: 8. Germline V gene data show CDR1 as SQVTM and CDR2 as ANQGSEA. In DNA, the CDR3 is TGCAGCGTTGAAGATTTGGGACAGACCTCGAACACTGAAGCTTTCTTT. Protein: CSVEDLGQTSNTEAFF.

This clonotype was counted between two and nine times. The gene calls are TRBV6-6 and TRBJ2-1, with unresolved D. This CDR3 contains 14 residues. V was pared by 2 bases and J by 5 bases, with 10 bases between. Germline CDR1 MNHNY, CDR2 SVGAGI (reference sequence). CDR3 amino acids: CASSYVGNNNEQFF. The CDR3 coding sequence is TGTGCCAGCAGTTACGTCGGCAACAACAATGAGCAGTTCTTC.

This clonotype has ten or more counts. The rearrangement joins TRBV7-2 to TRBJ2-3; TRBD2 matches at 8 bases. The CDR3 is 16 amino acids. V lost 2 bases and J lost 2; bases outside the gene matches: 6. The germline V gene has CDR1 SGHTA and CDR2 FQGNSA. The CDR3 protein is CASSLSGSHPTDTQYF. In DNA, the CDR3 is TGTGCCAGCAGCTTAAGCGGGAGCCACCCCACAGATACGCAGTATTTT.

The chain joins TRBV27 to TRBJ1-5, with D possibly being TRBD1 (5 bases). The CDR3 runs 16 residues. V was shortened by 4 bases and J by 3 bases, with 16 bases between the two germline ends. Germline assignment: CDR1 MNHEY and CDR2 SMNVEV (reference sequence). The CDR3 DNA follows: TGTGCCAGCAGTTCCTTCCCGGGACGCCTCAATCAGCCCCAGCATTTT. Protein: CASSSFPGRLNQPQHF.

This clonotype came up a few times. J is TRBJ1-1 and V is TRBV20-1; 8 nucleotides agree with TRBD1. V shed 0 bases, J shed 1 base, and the junction held 7 bases outside the gene matches. The CDR3 loop spans 16 amino acids. The germline CDR1 and CDR2 sequences are DFQATT and SNEGSKA (reference sequence). CDR3 loop: CSAREKQGVPNTEAFF. The CDR3 DNA sequence: TGCAGTGCTAGAGAAAAACAGGGGGTGCCGAACACTGAAGCTTTCTTT.

This clonotype was observed at least ten times. The V gene is TRBV7-9, the J gene TRBJ2-1; tentative D call: TRBD1 (6 bases). The CDR3 is made up of 12 amino acids. In germline, CDR1 is SEHNR, CDR2 FQNEAQ (reference sequence). Trimming took off 5 bases at V and 9 bases at J, with 11 bases between the two ends. For the CDR3, the DNA is TGTGCCAGCAGCGAACAGGGTGCTGAGCAGTTCTTC. Protein sequence: CASSEQGAEQFF.

This clonotype appeared a few times. The J gene is TRBJ2-7, the V gene TRBV4-3; TRBD1 might be the D (5 bases). V lost 2 bases and J lost 2, with 7 bases in between. The CDR3 runs 13 residues. Germline V gene lookup returns CDR1 LGHNA and CDR2 YSLEER. The CDR3 DNA follows: TGCGCCAGCAGCCAATCGACAGCCTACGAGCAGTACTTC. Residues: CASSQSTAYEQYF.

This clonotype was observed a few times. The V and J genes are TRBV7-8 and TRBJ1-1; 8 nucleotides match TRBD1. V lost 3 bases, J lost 8 bases, and 11 bases stayed unmatched. CDR3 length: 15 amino acids. CDR1 is SGHVS, CDR2 FQNEAQ, per germline. The CDR3 spells CASSLFGQGLGEAFF. CDR3 nucleotide sequence: TGTGCCAGCAGCTTGTTTGGACAGGGCCTCGGAGAAGCTTTCTTT.

This rearrangement joins TRBV6-2 or TRBV6-3 to TRBJ2-1; no reliable D call. CDR1 MNHEY and CDR2 SVGEGT come from the germline V gene. Trimming took off 5 bases at V and 0 bases at J, with 8 bases between the two ends. The CDR3 runs 14 residues. The CDR3 bases are TGTGCCAGCAGTCCCGACACCTCCTACAATGAGCAGTTCTTC. It translates to CASSPDTSYNEQFF.

This clonotype was recorded at least ten times. The chain has TRBV7-2 and TRBJ2-7; TRBD2 aligns across 7 bases. The ends lost 4 bases at V and 6 bases at J; junction bases unmatched: 18. The CDR3 spans 17 residues. Germline CDR1 SGHTA, CDR2 FQGNSA. The CDR3 bases are TGTGCCAGCAGCTCAGGCTCAGCGGGAACGGCCCGGGTCGAGCAGTACTTC. Protein sequence: CASSSGSAGTARVEQYF. The whole variable domain, filled in from reference TRBV7-2 and TRBJ2-7, reads GAGVSQSPSNKVTEKGKDVELRCDPISGHTALYWYRQSLGQGLEFLIYFQGNSAPDKSGLPSDRFSAERTGGSVSTLTIQRTQQEDSAVYLCASSSGSAGTARVEQYFGPGTRLTVT.

The DNA of the CDR3 is TGTGCCAGCTCCAAAGGGGGAAATAGGGATGAGCAGTTCTTC. It codes for CASSKGGNRDEQFF. The V and J genes are TRBV27 and TRBJ2-1; possible D gene TRBD1, 6 bases. Germline V gene data show CDR1 as MNHEY and CDR2 as SMNVEV (reference sequence). Trimming took 8 bases from V and 8 from J, leaving 19 bases between them. The CDR3 sequence is 14 residues long.

The chain links TRBV29-1 to TRBJ2-1; 11 nucleotides agree with TRBD2. V lost 1 base to trimming and J lost 3 bases; unmatched junction nucleotides: 2. This CDR3 spans 15 amino acids. Germline CDR1 and CDR2: SQVTM and ANQGSEA. Here the CDR3 reads CSVEGLAGFYNEQFF. CDR3 sequence (DNA): TGCAGCGTTGAAGGACTAGCGGGATTCTACAATGAGCAGTTCTTC.

The chain links TRBV20-1 to TRBJ2-7; D not certain. The CDR3 has 14 amino acids. Per germline, CDR1 DFQATT and CDR2 SNEGSKA (reference sequence). V shed 0 bases and J shed 2 bases, with 11 bases lying between them. The CDR3 bases are TGCAGTGCTAGAGATCCGGGCCTGACCTACGAGCAGTACTTC. Its protein product is CSARDPGLTYEQYF.

J is TRBJ2-1 and V is TRBV6-5, with D tentatively TRBD2 (6 bases). V was clipped by 10 bases and J by 4 bases, with 14 bases between them. Germline V lookup: CDR1 MNHEY, CDR2 SVGAGI. CDR3 length equals 13 residues. DNA of the CDR3: TGTGCCACCGGGACTGGGGAATACAATGAGCAGTTCTTC. Protein sequence: CATGTGEYNEQFF.

The chain combines TRBV4-2 with TRBJ2-7; a weak D match, TRBD2 (5 bases). V gave up 1 base and J gave up 3 bases, with 10 bases separating them. CDR3 length: 14 residues. Per germline, CDR1 LGHNA and CDR2 YNFKEQ. The CDR3 here is CASSQADGDYEQYF. The CDR3 DNA is TGTGCCAGCAGCCAAGCGGACGGGGACTACGAGCAGTACTTC.

The V and J genes are TRBV7-6 and TRBJ1-4; 10 nucleotides agree with TRBD1. V dropped 4 bases and J dropped 7; count of bases not matched to a gene: 3. CDR3 length: 14 amino acids. Germline V gives CDR1 SGHVS, CDR2 FNYEAQ. The CDR3 protein is CASSSDRGREKLFF. CDR3 coding DNA: TGTGCCAGCAGCTCCGACAGGGGGCGTGAAAAACTGTTTTTT.

The chain has TRBV6-5 and TRBJ2-1; D is possibly TRBD2 (6 bases). The germline V gene has CDR1 MNHEY and CDR2 SVGAGI. V was clipped by 2 bases and J by 6 bases, with 17 bases between them. This CDR3 has 16 amino acids. DNA of the CDR3: TGTGCCAGCAGTTACGGCGGTCCGGGAGTAGGCAATGAGCAGTTCTTC. Translation: CASSYGGPGVGNEQFF.

This clonotype showed up just a few times. The chain combines TRBV15 with TRBJ2-1; D gene uncertain. V lost 0 bases, J lost 3 bases, and 12 bases lay in between. This CDR3 contains 16 residues. Germline-derived CDR1 and CDR2 are LNHNV and YYDKDF (reference sequence). This CDR3 reads CATSRDLTGLYNEQFF. In nucleotides, the CDR3 is TGTGCCACCAGCAGAGATCTGACGGGCCTCTACAATGAGCAGTTCTTC.

This clonotype appeared a few times. The chain uses TRBV5-1 and TRBJ2-7, with D perhaps TRBD1 or TRBD2 (5 bases each). With 0 bases removed from V and 0 bases from J, the gap between germline ends came to 10 bases. CDR3 length equals 15 residues. Germline values: CDR1 SGHRS, CDR2 YFSETQ. CDR3 in amino acids: CASSLVGDASYEQYF. DNA of the CDR3: TGCGCCAGCAGCTTGGTAGGGGACGCCTCCTACGAGCAGTACTTC.